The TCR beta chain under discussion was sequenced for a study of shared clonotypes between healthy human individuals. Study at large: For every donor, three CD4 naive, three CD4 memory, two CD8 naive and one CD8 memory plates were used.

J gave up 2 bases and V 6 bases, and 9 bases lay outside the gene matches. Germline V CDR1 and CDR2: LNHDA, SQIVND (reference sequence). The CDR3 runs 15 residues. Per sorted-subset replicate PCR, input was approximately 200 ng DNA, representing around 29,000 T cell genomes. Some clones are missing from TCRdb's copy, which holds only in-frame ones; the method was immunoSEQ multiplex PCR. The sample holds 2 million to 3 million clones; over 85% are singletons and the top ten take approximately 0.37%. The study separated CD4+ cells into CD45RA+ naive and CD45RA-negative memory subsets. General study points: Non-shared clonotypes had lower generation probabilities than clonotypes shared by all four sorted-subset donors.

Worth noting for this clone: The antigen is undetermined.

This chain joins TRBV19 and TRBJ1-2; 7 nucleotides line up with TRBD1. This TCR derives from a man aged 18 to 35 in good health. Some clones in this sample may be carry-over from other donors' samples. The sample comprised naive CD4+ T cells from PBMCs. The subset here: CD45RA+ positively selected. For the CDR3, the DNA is TGTGCCAGTAGGCGAACAGGGGATCGGAACTATGGCTACACCTTC. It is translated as CASRRTGDRNYGYTF.